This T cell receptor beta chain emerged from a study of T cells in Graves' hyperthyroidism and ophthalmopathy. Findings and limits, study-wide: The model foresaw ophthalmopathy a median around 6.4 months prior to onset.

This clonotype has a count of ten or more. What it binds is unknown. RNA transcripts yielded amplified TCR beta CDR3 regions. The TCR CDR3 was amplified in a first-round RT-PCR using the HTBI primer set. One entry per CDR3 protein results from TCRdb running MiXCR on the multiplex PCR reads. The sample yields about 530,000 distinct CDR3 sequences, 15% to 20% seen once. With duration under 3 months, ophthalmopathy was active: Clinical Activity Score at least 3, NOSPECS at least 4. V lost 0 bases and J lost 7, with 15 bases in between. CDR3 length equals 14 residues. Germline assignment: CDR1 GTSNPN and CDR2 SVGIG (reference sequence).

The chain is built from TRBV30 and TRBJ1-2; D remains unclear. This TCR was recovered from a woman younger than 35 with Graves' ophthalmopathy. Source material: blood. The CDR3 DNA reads TGTGCCTGGAGTGTAATAGGGCGCGGGGTTGGCTACACCTTC. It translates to CAWSVIGRGVGYTF.